The 11 T cell receptor beta chains listed next were all sequenced from one sample in a study of response to subunit inactivated influenza vaccine. Using its own MiXCR run on the RT-PCR reads, TCRdb lists one record per CDR3 protein. The data hold under 550,000 distinct CDR3 sequences, with about 7.6% observed a single time. Material: PBMCs from blood, obtained around 2 years after vaccination. The receptors here all came from a man between 50 and 75 years old who received an inactivated influenza vaccine.

This clonotype was seen only a few times. CDR3 sequence: CATSGPDRGGETQYF. In DNA form, the CDR3 reads TGTGCCACCAGCGGCCCGGACAGGGGGGGAGAGACCCAGTACTTC. The chain carries TRBV15 and TRBJ2-5; 10 bases align to TRBD1. This CDR3 has 15 amino acids. The germline gives CDR1 LNHNV, CDR2 YYDKDF (reference sequence). Unmatched junction bases numbered 7, after V lost 5 bases and J lost 4 bases.

This clonotype was found many times. The chain uses TRBV5-1 and TRBJ2-3, with D possibly TRBD1 on 5 matching bases. The V and J ends lost 0 bases and 6 bases respectively, with 14 bases between them. The length of the CDR3 is 15 residues. Germline CDR1 and CDR2: SGHRS and YFSETQ. CDR3 coding DNA: TGCGCCAGCAGCTTGGGGGCCACCCCAGGGGATACGCAGTATTTT. This codes for CASSLGATPGDTQYF.

The chain joins TRBV7-2 to TRBJ2-5; TRBD1 matches at 8 bases. The junction had 4 bases not matched to a gene; V was cut back by 1 base and J by 12 bases. This CDR3 contains 12 residues. Germline V CDR1 and CDR2: SGHTA, FQGNSA. The CDR3, as DNA: TGTGCCAGCAGCTTAGATGACAGGGGAAAGTACTTC. It is translated as CASSLDDRGKYF.

In its sample, this clonotype was seen a few times. The rearrangement joins TRBV14 to TRBJ1-2; 10 nucleotides agree with TRBD1. In germline, CDR1 is SGHDN, CDR2 FVKESK. This CDR3 region has 13 residues. Trimming at V came to 6 bases and at J to 4 bases, leaving 2 bases not matched to a gene. The CDR3 DNA follows: TGTGCCAGCAGGACAGGGGGCGGCTATGGCTACACCTTC. Translation gives CASRTGGGYGYTF.

There are many counts of this clonotype. The chain uses TRBV10-3 and TRBJ2-3; D unresolved. The CDR3 spans 14 residues. The ends were cut back, 4 bases at V and 4 bases at J, with 12 bases in the middle. Looked up from germline, CDR1 is ENHRY and CDR2 is SYGVKD. The CDR3 DNA reads TGTGCCATCAGTGTATCCGGGTACGCAGATACGCAGTATTTT. Its translation is CAISVSGYADTQYF.

The CDR3 is CSARDPVETQYF. DNA for the CDR3: TGCAGTGCGCGGGACCCGGTGGAGACCCAGTACTTC. The chain carries TRBV20-1 and TRBJ2-5, with a weak D call TRBD2 (6 bases). Germline loops: CDR1 DFQATT, CDR2 SNEGSKA (reference sequence). The V gene lost 6 bases and the J gene lost 5 bases, with 13 bases spanning the gap. CDR3 size: 12 residues.

The table lists this clonotype with a few counts. This rearrangement joins TRBV20-1 to TRBJ2-7; TRBD1 matches at 8 bases. From germline, CDR1 is DFQATT and CDR2 SNEGSKA (reference sequence). The CDR3 contains 16 residues. J lost 3 bases, V lost 0 bases, and 10 bases had no gene match. CDR3 in DNA: TGCAGTGCTAGAGAGGAACTACGGACAGGGAACTACGAGCAGTACTTC. Translation gives CSAREELRTGNYEQYF.

This clonotype was seen many times. The V gene is TRBV5-1, the J gene TRBJ1-6; no clear D. This CDR3 region has 15 residues. The germline gives CDR1 SGHRS, CDR2 YFSETQ. The V and J ends lost 0 bases and 10 bases respectively, with 14 bases between them. The CDR3 protein is CASSLEHMGGSPLHF. Here the CDR3 DNA reads TGCGCCAGCAGCTTGGAACACATGGGTGGATCACCCCTCCACTTT. Complete variable domain (other parts from reference TRBV5-1 and TRBJ1-6): KAGVTQTPRYLIKTRGQQVTLSCSPISGHRSVSWYQQTPGQGLQFLFEYFSETQRNKGNFPGRFSGRQFSNSRSEMNVSTLELGDSALYLCASSLEHMGGSPLHFGNGTRLTVT.

The table lists this clonotype with a few counts. The chain joins TRBV4-2 to TRBJ2-2; tentatively, D is TRBD1 (5 bases). Trimming took 0 bases from V and 5 from J, leaving 16 bases between them. The CDR3 sequence is 17 residues long. CDR1 and CDR2 from the germline V gene are LGHNA and YNFKEQ. The CDR3 nucleotides read TGTGCCAGCAGCCAAGATCTTTCGGACACGAGGACCGGGGAGCTGTTTTTT. Translated: CASSQDLSDTRTGELFF.

The sample holds a few counts of this clonotype. This chain uses TRBV5-1 with TRBJ2-5, with D maybe TRBD1 (6 bases). CDR1 SGHRS and CDR2 YFSETQ come from the germline V gene. Trimming removed 4 bases from V and 4 bases from J, with 14 bases in between. The CDR3 has 14 amino acids. The CDR3 protein is CASSHGQGTETQYF. In DNA, the CDR3 is TGCGCCAGCAGCCACGGGCAGGGGACAGAGACCCAGTACTTC.

This rearrangement joins TRBV20-1 to TRBJ2-3, with 11 bases fitting TRBD2. Germline values: CDR1 DFQATT, CDR2 SNEGSKA (reference sequence). The CDR3 contains 16 residues. Losses at the gene ends were 6 bases for V and 2 bases for J; bases not matched to a gene: 10. In DNA form, the CDR3 reads TGCAGTGCCAGGAAGGGACTAGCGGAATCCACAGATACGCAGTATTTT. Protein product: CSARKGLAESTDTQYF.